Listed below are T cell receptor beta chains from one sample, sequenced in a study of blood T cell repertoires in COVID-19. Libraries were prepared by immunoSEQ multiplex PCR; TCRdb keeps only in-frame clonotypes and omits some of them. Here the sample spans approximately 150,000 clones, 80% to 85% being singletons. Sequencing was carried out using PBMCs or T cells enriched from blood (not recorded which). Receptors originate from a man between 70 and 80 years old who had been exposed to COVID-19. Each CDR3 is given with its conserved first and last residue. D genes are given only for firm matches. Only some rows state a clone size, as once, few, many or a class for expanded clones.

CDR3 protein: CASSLLAGGVSYNEQFF
CDR3 DNA: TGTGCCAGCAGCCTTCTAGCGGGAGGGGTCTCCTACAATGAGCAGTTCTTC
D gene: TRBD2
V gene: TRBV7-9
J gene: TRBJ2-1
clone size: NA

CDR3 protein: CAWSPFWQTSSYNEQFF
CDR3 DNA: TGTGCCTGGAGTCCGTTCTGGCAAACTAGCTCCTACAATGAGCAGTTCTTC
D gene: NA
V gene: TRBV30
J gene: TRBJ2-1
clone size: NA

CDR3 protein: CASSNYPGVLFF
CDR3 DNA: TGTGCCAGCAGCAACTATCCGGGAGTACTGTTTTTT
D gene: NA
V gene: TRBV5-5
J gene: TRBJ1-4
clone size: few

CDR3 protein: CASSHSHSAWLYEQYF
CDR3 DNA: TGCGCCAGCAGCCACTCTCATAGCGCGTGGCTCTACGAGCAGTACTTC
D gene: NA
V gene: TRBV4-3
J gene: TRBJ2-7
clone size: few

CDR3 protein: CASRPGGSHSNQPQHF
CDR3 DNA: TGTGCCAGCAGGCCCGGAGGCAGCCATAGCAATCAGCCCCAGCATTTT
D gene: NA
V gene: TRBV28
J gene: TRBJ1-5
clone size: once

CDR3 protein: CASTPRRQDNSPLHF
CDR3 DNA: TGTGCCAGCACCCCACGGAGGCAGGACAATTCACCCCTCCACTTT
D gene: NA
V gene: TRBV28
J gene: TRBJ1-6
clone size: NA

CDR3 protein: CASSLGGGLQDTQYF
CDR3 DNA: TGCGCCAGCAGCTTGGGCGGGGGCCTCCAGGATACGCAGTATTTT
D gene: NA
V gene: TRBV5-1
J gene: TRBJ2-3
clone size: NA

CDR3 protein: CARSFRQNNYGYTF
CDR3 DNA: TGTGCCAGAAGCTTTCGTCAGAATAACTATGGCTACACCTTC
D gene: NA
V gene: TRBV5-3
J gene: TRBJ1-2
clone size: NA

CDR3 protein: CASTYRAGGEETQYF
CDR3 DNA: TGCGCCAGCACCTACCGGGCAGGGGGCGAAGAGACCCAGTACTTC
D gene: TRBD1
V gene: TRBV5-1
J gene: TRBJ2-5
clone size: NA

CDR3 protein: CSVEDWKGTGGDNEKLFF
CDR3 DNA: TGCAGCGTTGAAGATTGGAAAGGGACAGGGGGCGATAATGAAAAACTGTTTTTT
D gene: TRBD1
V gene: TRBV29-1
J gene: TRBJ1-4
clone size: NA

CDR3 protein: CASSQTGTPRLEKLFF
CDR3 DNA: TGCGCCAGCAGCCAGACCGGGACTCCACGACTTGAAAAACTGTTTTTT
D gene: NA
V gene: TRBV4-3
J gene: TRBJ1-4
clone size: NA

CDR3 protein: CASSPYAQGKGRSPLHF
CDR3 DNA: TGTGCCAGCAGTCCATACGCCCAGGGGAAGGGTCGATCACCCCTCCACTTT
D gene: NA
V gene: TRBV6-6
J gene: TRBJ1-6
clone size: few

CDR3 protein: CSASDSLRGLKETQYF
CDR3 DNA: TGCAGTGCTAGTGATTCCCTCAGGGGGTTGAAAGAGACCCAGTACTTC
D gene: TRBD1
V gene: TRBV20-1
J gene: TRBJ2-5
clone size: NA